The T cell receptor (beta chain) under discussion was sequenced for a study of T-cell memory formation after mild COVID-19. Turning to the study itself: TCR clusters were mostly confined to one donor each. Whole-study results and caveats: Day 15 to 85 contracting clones showed balanced CD4/CD8; day 15 to 37 expanders favored CD4+. Memory from before infection featured some responding clones, which suggests cross-reactive memory joined.

Each CDR3 protein is one row after TCRdb ran MiXCR on the 5' RACE reads. The table includes 300,000 or so distinct CDR3 sequences, roughly 15% detected once. About this clonotype itself: Its cognate antigen is unknown.

The TCR comes from a man aged 18 to 30 who had mild COVID-19 (a few samples of this study predate the infection). Cell type and time point are not known. The material sequenced was PBMCs or a T cell subset sorted from them (not recorded which).

As DNA, the CDR3 is TGCGCCAGCAGTTACACCCAACTCGGGAAAGCTTTCTTT. Translated: CASSYTQLGKAFF. The chain recombines TRBV5-1 with TRBJ1-1; D call uncertain. From germline, CDR1 is SGHRS and CDR2 YFSETQ. The CDR3 sequence is 13 residues long. Trimming pared 5 bases from V and 9 bases from J, leaving 17 bases between.